Each of the 9 T cell receptor beta chains below was sequenced from the same sample in a study of T cell repertoires in cytomegalovirus infection. A single record per CDR3 protein comes from TCRdb applying MiXCR to the reads. The sample carries approximately 170,000 distinct CDR3 sequences, roughly 15% recorded once. The material sequenced was CD8+ T cells from PBMCs. The receptors shown here come from a human donor in good health (CMV status not recorded). Some clones in this sample may be carry-over from other donors' samples.

This clonotype came up a few times. The chain carries TRBV19 and TRBJ2-1, with 9 bases lining up with TRBD2. This CDR3 contains 14 residues. The V gene's germline CDR1 is LNHDA and CDR2 SQIVND (reference sequence). Trimming cost V 7 bases and J 4 bases; bases outside gene matches: 5. For the CDR3, the DNA is TGTGCCAGTAAGGAAGCGGGGGGTTACAATGAGCAGTTCTTC. Its translation: CASKEAGGYNEQFF. Together with reference TRBV19 and TRBJ2-1, the CDR3 gives the full variable domain: DGGITQSPKYLFRKEGQNVTLSCEQNLNHDAMYWYRQDPGQGLRLIYYSQIVNDFQKGDIAEGYSVSREKKESFPLTVTSAQKNPTAFYLCASKEAGGYNEQFFGPGTRLTVL.

This clonotype was seen a few times. At one end, the junction sequence differs from germline, possibly due to a read error. The V gene is TRBV12-3 or TRBV12-4, the J gene TRBJ1-1; maybe TRBD1 (6 bases). The CDR3 length is 13 residues. For the CDR3, the DNA is TGTGGCAGCAGGGGCGGGCCGAACACTGAAGCTTTCTTT. Amino acids: CGSRGGPNTEAFF.

This clonotype has a handful of counts. This sequence joins TRBV29-1 and TRBJ1-2; no reliable D call. V was trimmed by 8 bases and J by 4 bases, leaving 14 bases between them. This CDR3 is built from 12 residues. Germline-derived CDR1 and CDR2 are SQVTM and ANQGSEA. This CDR3 is CSTRSSTYGYTF. The CDR3 DNA follows: TGCAGCACCAGGTCAAGCACCTATGGCTACACCTTC.

The chain is built from TRBV7-9 and TRBJ2-7; no definite D call. V was clipped by 4 bases and J by 0 bases, with 10 bases between them. The CDR3 loop spans 14 amino acids. Germline V lookup: CDR1 SEHNR, CDR2 FQNEAQ (reference sequence). The DNA for the CDR3 is TGTGCCAGCAGCTCAACAGCGCCCTCCTACGAGCAGTACTTC. It is translated as CASSSTAPSYEQYF.

This clonotype was counted a single time. At one end, the junction sequence differs from germline, possibly due to a read error. The CDR3 sequence is CANSFGTEAFF. The CDR3 DNA reads TGTGCCAACAGCTTCGGGACTGAAGCTTTCTTT. The genes are TRBV7-6 and TRBJ1-1; no definite D call. The CDR3 sequence is 11 residues long. The germline V gene has CDR1 SGHVS and CDR2 FNYEAQ.

In this sample, this clonotype turned up a few times. This chain links TRBV20-1 with TRBJ1-2; the D is unclear. This CDR3 has 13 residues. V dropped 3 bases and J dropped 1 base, with 9 bases sitting between them. Germline CDR1 and CDR2: DFQATT and SNEGSKA (reference sequence). The CDR3 coding sequence is TGCAGTGCTAGGTTACGGGATAACTATGGCTACACCTTC. This encodes CSARLRDNYGYTF.

The chain joins TRBV4-3 to TRBJ2-1, with 7 bases fitting TRBD1. This CDR3 is built from 16 residues. Germline trimming cut 4 bases from V and 6 bases from J; bases unmatched to any gene: 12. The germline CDR1 and CDR2 sequences are LGHNA and YSLEER. CDR3 DNA: TGCGCCAGCAGCCTAACCGGGACAGAGAAAAGCAATGAGCAGTTCTTC. Translation gives CASSLTGTEKSNEQFF.

Only a few counts were recorded for this clonotype. The gene calls are TRBV29-1 and TRBJ2-3; 9 positions match TRBD1. J was trimmed by 3 bases and V by 6 bases; bases with no gene match: 7. This CDR3 spans 14 amino acids. In germline, CDR1 is SQVTM, CDR2 ANQGSEA. This CDR3 is CSVVTGTGTDTQYF. The CDR3 region has the DNA TGCAGCGTCGTCACCGGGACAGGGACAGATACGCAGTATTTT.

The table lists this clonotype with a few counts. This chain connects TRBV2 to TRBJ1-4; 8 bases agree with TRBD1. The CDR3 covers 16 residues. CDR1 and CDR2 from the germline V gene are SNHLY and FYNNEI. V was pared by 8 bases and J by 6 bases, with 14 bases of the junction left unmatched. Here the CDR3 reads CASFPGAGTGYEKLFF. The CDR3 region has the DNA TGTGCCAGCTTTCCAGGGGCCGGGACAGGATATGAAAAACTGTTTTTT. The full variable domain, completed using reference TRBV2 and TRBJ1-4, is EPEVTQTPSHQVTQMGQEVILRCVPISNHLYFYWYRQILGQKVEFLVSFYNNEISEKSEIFDDQFSVERPDGSNFTLKIRSTKLEDSAMYFCASFPGAGTGYEKLFFGSGTQLSVL.